This T cell receptor beta chain was retrieved from a study of OX40 agonist ivuxolimab in advanced cancers. Study-wide background: At 0.01 to 10 mg/kg, ivuxolimab was administered intravenously to patients every 2 weeks. Dose-escalation patients were diagnosed with hepatocellular carcinoma, melanoma, renal cell cancer or head and neck cancer. General observations from the study: CD4+ and CD8+ blood T cells expanded clonally by week 6 at 0.1 to 3.0 mg/kg.

TCRdb's copy holds only in-frame clones and misses some; the assay was immunoSEQ multiplex PCR. The sample holds under 45,000 clones; around four fifths are singletons and the top ten take 22%. Trimming took 0 bases from V and 0 from J, leaving 6 bases between them. CDR1 and CDR2 (germline): SGHNT, YENEEA. The CDR3 is 15 amino acids. In the case of this clone: Its antigen remains unknown.

V and J are TRBV11-3 and TRBJ1-5, with D uncertain. This specimen consisted of CD4+ or CD8+ T cells sorted from blood, obtained in a trial of the OX40 agonist ivuxolimab. The TCR sequence derives from an adult with an advanced solid tumor such as melanoma, head and neck, liver or kidney cancer. The CDR3 is CASSLDGPSNQPQHF. CDR3 nucleotides: TGTGCCAGCAGCTTAGATGGCCCTAGCAATCAGCCCCAGCATTTT.